What follows are 21 T cell receptor beta chains derived from one specimen sequenced in a study of CD8 T cells in Susac syndrome. The authors reverse transcribed 0.5 to 1 ug RNA with random hexamers. In TCRdb, the immunoSEQ multiplex PCR reads were re-called with MiXCR into one record per CDR3 protein. The sample shows under 200,000 distinct CDR3 sequences, 92% of them seen only once. The sequenced material came from CD4+ T cells from PBMCs. The origin of the receptors is a human donor in good health.

The V gene is TRBV6-2 or TRBV6-3, the J gene TRBJ2-7, with D possibly being TRBD1 or TRBD2 (5 bases each). The V end lost 2 bases, the J end lost 3 bases, and 11 bases lay between the germline ends. CDR3 length equals 14 residues. Germline CDR1 and CDR2: MNHEY and SVGEGT. The CDR3 protein is CASSYAGTDYEQYF. As DNA, the CDR3 is TGTGCCAGCAGTTACGCCGGGACGGACTACGAGCAGTACTTC.

The V gene is TRBV29-1, the J gene TRBJ1-1, with 8 nucleotides matching TRBD1. CDR1 SQVTM and CDR2 ANQGSEA come from the germline V gene. The CDR3 length is 14 residues. The trim removed 4 bases at V and 4 bases at J, leaving 8 bases unmatched. The CDR3 sequence is CSVVQGASVTEAFF. As DNA, the CDR3 is TGCAGCGTTGTCCAGGGGGCGTCGGTCACTGAAGCTTTCTTT. Drawing the rest from reference TRBV29-1 and TRBJ1-1, the complete variable domain is SAVISQKPSRDICQRGTSLTIQCQVDSQVTMMFWYRQQPGQSLTLIATANQGSEATYESGFVIDKFPISRPNLTFSTLTVSNMSPEDSSIYLCSVVQGASVTEAFFGQGTRLTVV.

This rearrangement joins TRBV19 to TRBJ2-5, with D perhaps being TRBD1 or TRBD2 (5 bases each). V shed 7 bases and J shed 4 bases, with 16 bases lying between them. Germline-derived CDR1 and CDR2 are LNHDA and SQIVND (reference sequence). The length of the CDR3 is 14 residues. CDR3 amino acids: CASNRQRGAETQYF. CDR3 DNA sequence: TGTGCCAGTAACAGACAGCGAGGGGCAGAGACCCAGTACTTC.

The V gene is TRBV18, the J gene TRBJ2-5; 10 bases fit TRBD2. Germline CDR1 reads KGHSH; CDR2 reads LQKENI. V trimming: 3 bases; J trimming: 4 bases; junction bases outside the gene matches: 8. CDR3 length: 16 amino acids. The CDR3 bases are TGTGCCAGCTCACCGAGTGCTAGCGGGGGAAGAGAGACCCAGTACTTC. Amino acids: CASSPSASGGRETQYF.

The chain carries TRBV5-1 and TRBJ2-2, with TRBD1 matching over 7 bases. The length of the CDR3 is 15 residues. CDR1 and CDR2 (germline): SGHRS, YFSETQ. Germline trimming cut 0 bases from V and 4 bases from J; bases unmatched to any gene: 3. CDR3 in DNA: TGCGCCAGCAGCTTGGAGGGGGCGAGCACCGGGGAGCTGTTTTTT. It specifies CASSLEGASTGELFF.

The chain couples TRBV5-1 to TRBJ2-1; D is unclear. CDR1 SGHRS and CDR2 YFSETQ come from the germline V gene. V lost 0 bases to trimming and J lost 0 bases, with 7 bases between them. The CDR3 consists of 15 residues. CDR3 coding DNA: TGCGCCAGCAGCTTGGGTTCCCCCTCCTACAATGAGCAGTTCTTC. It is translated as CASSLGSPSYNEQFF.

This clonotype has a single count. The chain combines TRBV5-1 with TRBJ1-1; no clear D. The CDR3 sequence is 13 residues long. With 0 bases removed from V and 7 bases from J, the gap between germline ends came to 10 bases. Germline V gives CDR1 SGHRS, CDR2 YFSETQ. CDR3: CASSLESRGEAFF. DNA for the CDR3: TGCGCCAGCAGCTTGGAATCCCGTGGTGAAGCTTTCTTT.

The gene calls are TRBV3-1 and TRBJ2-7, with D possibly being TRBD2 (5 bases). This CDR3 region has 13 residues. CDR1 is LGHDT, CDR2 YNNKEL, per germline (reference sequence). V was shortened by 5 bases and J by 6 bases, with 14 bases between the two germline ends. The CDR3 loop reads CASSTQPGSEQYF. The CDR3 bases are TGTGCCAGCAGCACTCAACCGGGGTCCGAGCAGTACTTC.

V gene TRBV6-5 combines with J gene TRBJ2-2; D unresolved. The CDR3 length is 12 residues. CDR1 is MNHEY, CDR2 SVGAGI, per germline. V lost 9 bases and J 6 bases, leaving 11 bases between the germline ends. For the CDR3, the DNA is TGTGCCAGTTATACCTCCGCCGGGGAGCTGTTTTTT. Amino acid sequence: CASYTSAGELFF.

This chain links TRBV20-1 with TRBJ2-7, with TRBD2 identical over 8 bases. V shed 5 bases, J shed 3 bases, and the junction held 9 bases outside the gene matches. The CDR3 runs to 14 residues. Germline V gives CDR1 DFQATT, CDR2 SNEGSKA (reference sequence). The CDR3 loop is CSALSGGGFYEQYF. DNA of the CDR3: TGCAGTGCTTTGAGCGGGGGTGGATTCTACGAGCAGTACTTC.

CDR3 bases: TGTGCCAGCAGTCCCCTCACAGGGAACCAGCCCCAGCATTTT. Its protein is CASSPLTGNQPQHF. The chain employs TRBV27 and TRBJ1-5, with D maybe TRBD1 (6 bases). This CDR3 has 14 amino acids. Trimming stripped 5 bases from V and 7 bases from J, with 15 bases between. Germline CDR1 reads MNHEY; CDR2 reads SMNVEV (reference sequence).

The V gene is TRBV5-1, the J gene TRBJ2-7; tentative D call: TRBD2 (6 bases). Looked up from germline, CDR1 is SGHRS and CDR2 is YFSETQ. V lost 1 base and J 3 bases, leaving 14 bases between the germline ends. The CDR3 consists of 15 residues. The CDR3: CASSLTAGRGYEQYF. The CDR3, as DNA: TGCGCCAGCAGCTTGACGGCGGGACGGGGCTACGAGCAGTACTTC.

This sequence joins TRBV5-1 and TRBJ2-1; a possible D gene is TRBD2 (6 bases). This CDR3 contains 15 residues. The germline V gene has CDR1 SGHRS and CDR2 YFSETQ. Trimming took 0 bases from V and 4 from J, leaving 11 bases between them. CDR3 nucleotides: TGCGCCAGCAGCTTGGATGGGGGGAGATACAATGAGCAGTTCTTC. Protein product: CASSLDGGRYNEQFF.

The V and J genes are TRBV18 and TRBJ2-3; possibly TRBD1 for D (5 bases). The CDR3 is made up of 14 amino acids. V lost 0 bases to trimming and J lost 4 bases, with 8 bases between them. CDR1 is KGHSH, CDR2 LQKENI, per germline. The CDR3 loop is CASSPPGPPDTQYF. Here the CDR3 DNA reads TGTGCCAGCTCACCACCGGGGCCGCCAGATACGCAGTATTTT.

The CDR3 reads CASSQTGVSNEQFF. In DNA form, the CDR3 reads TGTGCCAGCAGTCAGACAGGGGTGTCGAATGAGCAGTTCTTC. The V gene is TRBV3-1, the J gene TRBJ2-1; 8 nucleotides agree with TRBD1. Germline CDR1 LGHDT, CDR2 YNNKEL (reference sequence). Trimming took 6 bases from V and 7 from J; bases not matched to a gene: 8. The CDR3 totals 14 residues.

This chain joins TRBV12-3 or TRBV12-4 and TRBJ1-1, with D possibly being TRBD1 (6 bases). Trimming cost V 6 bases and J 8 bases, with 13 bases left between them. The CDR3 consists of 12 residues. The CDR3 DNA is TGTGCCAGCAGCTCATCGGACAGAGAAGCTTTCTTT. Protein sequence: CASSSSDREAFF.

The chain has TRBV7-9 and TRBJ2-3; a possible D gene is TRBD1 (6 bases). The V and J ends lost 4 bases and 0 bases respectively, with 14 bases between them. Germline V gives CDR1 SEHNR, CDR2 FQNEAQ (reference sequence). This CDR3 is built from 16 residues. CDR3 sequence (DNA): TGTGCCAGCAGCTCCCAGGGGTTTAAGAGCACAGATACGCAGTATTTT. Protein product: CASSSQGFKSTDTQYF. Variable domain in full (rest from reference TRBV7-9 and TRBJ2-3): DTGVSQNPRHKITKRGQNVTFRCDPISEHNRLYWYRQTLGQGPEFLTYFQNEAQLEKSRLLSDRFSAERPKGSFSTLEIQRTEQGDSAMYLCASSSQGFKSTDTQYFGPGTRLTVL.

The CDR3 sequence is CASSSTRDTQYF. The CDR3, as DNA: TGTGCCAGCAGCTCTACTAGAGATACGCAGTATTTT. The V gene is TRBV7-2, the J gene TRBJ2-3, with D possibly TRBD2 on 5 matching bases. The CDR3 loop spans 12 amino acids. Per the germline V gene, CDR1 is SGHTA and CDR2 is FQGNSA. Trimming removed 4 bases at V and 5 bases at J, with 7 bases between. The full variable domain, rest sourced from reference TRBV7-2 and TRBJ2-3, is GAGVSQSPSNKVTEKGKDVELRCDPISGHTALYWYRQSLGQGLEFLIYFQGNSAPDKSGLPSDRFSAERTGGSVSTLTIQRTQQEDSAVYLCASSSTRDTQYFGPGTRLTVL.

On this clonotype: It is unclear where the CDR3 begins or ends on the DNA, so no DNA is shown, and the CDR3 is as TCRdb lists it. The chain joins TRBV12-3 or TRBV12-4 to TRBJ1-5; TRBD1, the table's D call, lacks a check against the DNA. Counting both end residues, the CDR3 totals 14 amino acids. CDR3: CASSFGSGDQPQHF.

This rearrangement joins TRBV20-1 to TRBJ2-1; D is uncertain. Trimming shortened V by 2 bases and J by 5 bases, and 13 bases separated the two germline ends. Germline CDR1 DFQATT, CDR2 SNEGSKA (reference sequence). CDR3 size: 14 residues. The chain's CDR3 is CSARNPQQNNEQFF. The DNA of the CDR3 is TGCAGTGCTAGAAACCCCCAACAGAACAATGAGCAGTTCTTC.

V is TRBV6-2 or TRBV6-3 and J is TRBJ2-5, with 12 bases fitting TRBD2. The CDR3 is made up of 15 amino acids. Germline trimming cut 6 bases from V and 4 bases from J; bases unmatched to any gene: 6. CDR1 and CDR2 from the germline V gene are MNHEY and SVGEGT. CDR3 DNA: TGTGCCAGCAGCCCGGCTAGCGGGGGGGGAGAGACCCAGTACTTC. Protein product: CASSPASGGGETQYF.